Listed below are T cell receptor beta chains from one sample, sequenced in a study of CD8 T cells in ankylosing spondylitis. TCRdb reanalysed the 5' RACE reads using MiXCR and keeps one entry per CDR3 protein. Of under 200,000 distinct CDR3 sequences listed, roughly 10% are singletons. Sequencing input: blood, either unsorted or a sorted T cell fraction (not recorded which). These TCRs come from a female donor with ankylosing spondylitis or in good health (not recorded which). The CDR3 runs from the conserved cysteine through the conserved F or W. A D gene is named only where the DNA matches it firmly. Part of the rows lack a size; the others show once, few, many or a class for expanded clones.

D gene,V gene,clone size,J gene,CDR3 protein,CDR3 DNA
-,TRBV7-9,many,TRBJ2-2,CASSKRDTGELFF,TGTGCCAGCAGCAAGCGGGACACCGGGGAGCTGTTTTTT
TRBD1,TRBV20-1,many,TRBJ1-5,CSGQGGNQPQHF,TGCAGTGGACAGGGTGGCAATCAGCCCCAGCATTTT
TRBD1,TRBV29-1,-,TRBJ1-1,CSVEGQGMNTEAFF,TGCAGCGTTGAGGGACAGGGAATGAACACTGAAGCTTTCTTT
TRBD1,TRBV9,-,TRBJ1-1,CASSVEGGQPNTEAFF,TGTGCCAGCAGCGTAGAGGGGGGACAGCCAAACACTGAAGCTTTCTTT
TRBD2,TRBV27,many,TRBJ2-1,CASTLAGGHEQFF,TGTGCCAGCACCCTAGCGGGAGGTCATGAGCAGTTCTTC
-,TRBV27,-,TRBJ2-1,CASSSGTVNEQFF,TGTGCCAGCAGTTCCGGGACTGTAAATGAGCAGTTCTTC
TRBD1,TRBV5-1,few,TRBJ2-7,CASSWPDRSSSYEQYF,TGCGCCAGCAGCTGGCCGGACAGGTCTAGCTCCTACGAGCAGTACTTC
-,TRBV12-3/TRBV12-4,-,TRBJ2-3,CASSLWRSTDTQYF,TGTGCCAGCAGTCTTTGGAGAAGCACAGATACGCAGTATTTT
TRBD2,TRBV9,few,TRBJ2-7,CASSGAGDSYEQYF,TGTGCCAGCAGCGGGGCGGGGGACTCCTACGAGCAGTACTTC
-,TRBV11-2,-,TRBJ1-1,CASSLGESEAFF,TGTGCCAGCAGCTTAGGGGAGTCTGAAGCTTTCTTT
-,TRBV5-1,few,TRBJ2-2,CASTSGNTGELFF,TGCGCCAGCACCAGCGGGAACACCGGGGAGCTGTTTTTT
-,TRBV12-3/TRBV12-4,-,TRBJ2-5,CASSSTGLGGTQYF,TGTGCCAGCAGCTCGACAGGTCTGGGGGGGACCCAGTACTTC
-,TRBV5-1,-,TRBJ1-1,CASSPDRYTEAFF,TGCGCCAGCAGCCCTGACAGGTACACTGAAGCTTTCTTT
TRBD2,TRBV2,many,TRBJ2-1,CASSRGAGGGNEQFF,TGTGCCAGCAGCCGGGGGGCGGGAGGCGGCAATGAGCAGTTCTTC
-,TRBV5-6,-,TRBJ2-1,CASSFPPYSSYNEQFF,TGTGCCAGCAGCTTTCCCCCGTACAGCTCCTACAATGAGCAGTTCTTC
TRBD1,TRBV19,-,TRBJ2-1,CASTTGGGEQFF,TGTGCCAGTACGACAGGGGGAGGTGAGCAGTTCTTC
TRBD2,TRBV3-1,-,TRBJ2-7,CASSQDGTSGRKDEQYF,TGTGCCAGCAGCCAAGACGGGACTAGCGGGAGAAAGGACGAGCAGTACTTC
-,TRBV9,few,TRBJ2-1,CASSIDNEQFF,TGTGCCAGCAGCATCGACAATGAGCAGTTCTTC
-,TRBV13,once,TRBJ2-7,CAISPGGFYEQYF,TGTGCCATCAGCCCCGGGGGCTTCTACGAGCAGTACTTC
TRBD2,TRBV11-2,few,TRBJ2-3,CASSLLAGGRADTQYF,TGTGCCAGCAGCTTACTGGCGGGAGGGAGGGCAGATACGCAGTATTTT
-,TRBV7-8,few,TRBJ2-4,CASSQDGWDTNLAKNIQYF,TGTGCCAGCAGTCAGGACGGCTGGGACACGAATCTAGCCAAAAACATTCAGTACTTC
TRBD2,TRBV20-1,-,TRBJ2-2,CSARVGRRTGELFF,TGCAGTGCTAGAGTCGGGAGGCGCACCGGGGAGCTGTTTTTT
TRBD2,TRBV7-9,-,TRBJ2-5,CASSHPTSGEQETQYF,TGTGCCAGCAGCCATCCTACTAGCGGGGAGCAAGAGACCCAGTACTTC
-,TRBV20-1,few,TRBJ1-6,CSAVRTASEYNSPLHF,TGCAGTGCTGTGAGGACCGCTTCCGAATATAATTCACCCCTCCACTTT
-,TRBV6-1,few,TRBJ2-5,CASSPPASSGETQYF,TGTGCCAGCAGTCCGCCGGCCTCATCGGGGGAGACCCAGTACTTC
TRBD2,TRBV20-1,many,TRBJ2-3,CSARRWAGVGTDTQYF,TGCAGTGCTAGAAGGTGGGCGGGAGTCGGCACAGATACGCAGTATTTT
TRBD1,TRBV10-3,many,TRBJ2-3,CAISDPGQGTDTQYF,TGTGCCATCAGTGACCCGGGACAGGGGACAGATACGCAGTATTTT
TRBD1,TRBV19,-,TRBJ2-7,CASSTFGQGGYEQYF,TGTGCCAGTAGTACCTTCGGACAGGGCGGCTACGAGCAGTACTTC